This entry features one T cell receptor (beta chain) sequence. Germline loops: CDR1 SGHNT, CDR2 YYREEE (reference sequence). V lost 0 bases and J lost 1; bases outside the gene matches: 9. CDR3 length: 17 residues. The record originates from a study of cytomegalovirus exposure and HLA in healthy donors. It was with 60 Vbeta and 13 Jbeta primers that the PCR ran. Sequencing was performed with immunoSEQ multiplex PCR; in TCRdb, only in-frame clones are kept and a portion is missing. The data hold about 97,000 clones, with roughly two thirds observed a single time. Material for sequencing was PBMCs. The TCR originated in a middle-aged man in good health and CMV-seronegative. This sequence joins TRBV5-4 and TRBJ1-1; 7 nucleotides align to TRBD1. The CDR3 DNA follows: TGTGCCAGCAGCTTGGCCCGCGGAGGGGGCTCGAACACTGAAGCTTTCTTT. Protein: CASSLARGGGSNTEAFF.